The text below deals with one TCR beta chain. Its antigen remains unidentified. The data belong to a study of radiotherapy plus CTLA-4 blockade in lung cancer. General study results and limits: Best predicting response, reportedly, were early blood T cell clone dynamics, with interferon-beta.

The length of the CDR3 is 13 residues. With 3 bases removed from V and 0 bases from J, the gap between germline ends came to 6 bases. The germline CDR1 and CDR2 sequences are KGHSH and LQKENI. Sequenced by immunoSEQ multiplex PCR; TCRdb stores in-frame clones only, minus some. The sample shows around 130,000 clones, approximately 90% of them seen only once. This TCR derives from a human donor with non-small cell lung cancer that progressed on radiotherapy plus ipilimumab. V usage is TRBV18 and J usage is TRBJ2-7; D call uncertain. The starting material was peripheral blood, obtained from a patient treated with radiotherapy plus ipilimumab. CDR3 DNA sequence: TGTGCCAGCTCACCCGCAGCCTCCTACGAGCAGTACTTC. Translated: CASSPAASYEQYF. The variable domain in full, with the rest retrieved from reference TRBV18 and TRBJ2-7, is NAGVMQNPRHLVRRRGQEARLRCSPMKGHSHVYWYRQLPEEGLKFMVYLQKENIIDESGMPKERFSAEFPKEGPSILRIQQVVRGDSAAYFCASSPAASYEQYFGPGTRLTVT.